What follows is one TCR beta chain and its context. The antigen is not known. The authors sorted naive CD8 T cells as CD8+CD4-CCR7+CD45RA+. The CDR3 extends over 19 amino acids. V shed 5 bases, J shed 3 bases, and the junction held 16 bases outside the gene matches. CDR1 and CDR2 (germline): SEHNR, FQNEAQ (reference sequence). The data were obtained in a study of molecular identifiers for immune sequencing clone quantification. General study points: Clonotypes surpassing 20 RNA copies contained over 97% of effector molecules, versus under 1% in naive cells. For highly expanded clones, sizes could be underestimated when identical TCR molecules share a barcode.

Library preparation followed earlier protocols using designated TCR primers. TCRdb ran MiXCR on the PCR reads and lists one entry per CDR3 protein. The profile shows 490,000 or so distinct CDR3 sequences, about 25% of them singletons. Sequenced input: naive CD8+ T cells from blood, with Jurkat cell RNA spiked in. Described subset: FACS-sorted CD8+CD4-CCR7+CD45RA+ naive T cells. This TCR derives from a human donor in good health. Some libraries in this study had Jurkat cell RNA spiked in. This chain links TRBV7-9 with TRBJ2-2; TRBD2 matches at 9 bases. Here the CDR3 reads CASSTTQFVSGGHTGELFF. The CDR3 nucleotides read TGTGCCAGCAGCACAACCCAGTTTGTTAGCGGGGGACACACCGGGGAGCTGTTTTTT.